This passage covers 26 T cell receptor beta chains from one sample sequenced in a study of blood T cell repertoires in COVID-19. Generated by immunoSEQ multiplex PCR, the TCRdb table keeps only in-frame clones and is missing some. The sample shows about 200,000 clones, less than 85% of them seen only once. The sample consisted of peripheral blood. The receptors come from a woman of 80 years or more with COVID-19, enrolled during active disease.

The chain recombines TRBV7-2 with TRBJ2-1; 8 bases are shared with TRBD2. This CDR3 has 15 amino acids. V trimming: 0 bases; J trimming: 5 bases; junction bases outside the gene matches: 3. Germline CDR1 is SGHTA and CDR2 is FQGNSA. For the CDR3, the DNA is TGTGCCAGCAGCTTAGCAGCGGGAGCTAACAATGAGCAGTTCTTC. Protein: CASSLAAGANNEQFF.

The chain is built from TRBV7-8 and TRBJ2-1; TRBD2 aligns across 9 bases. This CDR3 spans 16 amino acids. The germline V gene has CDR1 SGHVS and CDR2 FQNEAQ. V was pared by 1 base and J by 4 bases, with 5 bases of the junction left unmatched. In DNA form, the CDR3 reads TGTGCCAGCAGCTTAGGGGCTAGCGGGACTTACAATGAGCAGTTCTTC. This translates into CASSLGASGTYNEQFF.

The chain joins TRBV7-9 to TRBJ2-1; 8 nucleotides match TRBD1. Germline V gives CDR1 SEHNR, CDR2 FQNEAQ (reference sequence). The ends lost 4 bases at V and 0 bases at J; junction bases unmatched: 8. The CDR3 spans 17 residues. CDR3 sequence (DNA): TGTGCCAGCAGCTACCCCAGACAGGGGAGCTCCTACAATGAGCAGTTCTTC. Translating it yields CASSYPRQGSSYNEQFF.

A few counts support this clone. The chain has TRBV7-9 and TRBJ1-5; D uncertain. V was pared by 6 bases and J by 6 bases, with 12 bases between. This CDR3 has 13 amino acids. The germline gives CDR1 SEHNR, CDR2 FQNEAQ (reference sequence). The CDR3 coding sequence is TGTGCCAGCAGTCCCACGGACTTTCAGCCCCAGCATTTT. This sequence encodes CASSPTDFQPQHF.

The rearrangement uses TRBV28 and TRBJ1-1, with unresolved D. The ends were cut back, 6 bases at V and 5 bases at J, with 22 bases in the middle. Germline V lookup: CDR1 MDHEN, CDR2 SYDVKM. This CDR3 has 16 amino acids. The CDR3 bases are TGTGCCAGCAGAATATCCCCCGGCGGGGTACGGACTGAAGCTTTCTTT. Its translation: CASRISPGGVRTEAFF.

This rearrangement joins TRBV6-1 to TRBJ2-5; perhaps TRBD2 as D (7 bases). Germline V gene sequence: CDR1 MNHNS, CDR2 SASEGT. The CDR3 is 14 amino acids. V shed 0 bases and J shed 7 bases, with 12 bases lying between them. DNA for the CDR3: TGTGCCAGCAGTGAAGCTTGGGGGGGCGGGACCCAGTACTTC. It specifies CASSEAWGGGTQYF.

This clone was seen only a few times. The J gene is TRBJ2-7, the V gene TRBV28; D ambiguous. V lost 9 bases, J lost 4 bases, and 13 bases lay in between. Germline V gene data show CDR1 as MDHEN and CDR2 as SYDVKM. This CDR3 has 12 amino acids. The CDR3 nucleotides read TGTGCCAGTAGAACCCCTTTATACGAGCAGTACTTC. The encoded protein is CASRTPLYEQYF.

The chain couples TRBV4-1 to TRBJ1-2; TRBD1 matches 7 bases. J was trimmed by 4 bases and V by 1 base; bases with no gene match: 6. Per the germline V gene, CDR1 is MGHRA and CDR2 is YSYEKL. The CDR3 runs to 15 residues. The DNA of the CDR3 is TGCGCCAGCAGCCAAGGCCCCCGACAGGGCTATGGCTACACCTTC. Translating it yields CASSQGPRQGYGYTF.

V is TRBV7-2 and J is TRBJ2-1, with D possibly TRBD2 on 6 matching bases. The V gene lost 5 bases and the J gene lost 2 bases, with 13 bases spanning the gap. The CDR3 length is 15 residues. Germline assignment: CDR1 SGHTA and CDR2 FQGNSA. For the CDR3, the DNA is TGTGCCAGCAGCACCGCTTCGGGGGCCTACAATGAGCAGTTCTTC. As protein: CASSTASGAYNEQFF. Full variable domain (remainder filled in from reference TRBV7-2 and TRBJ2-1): GAGVSQSPSNKVTEKGKDVELRCDPISGHTALYWYRQSLGQGLEFLIYFQGNSAPDKSGLPSDRFSAERTGGSVSTLTIQRTQQEDSAVYLCASSTASGAYNEQFFGPGTRLTVL.

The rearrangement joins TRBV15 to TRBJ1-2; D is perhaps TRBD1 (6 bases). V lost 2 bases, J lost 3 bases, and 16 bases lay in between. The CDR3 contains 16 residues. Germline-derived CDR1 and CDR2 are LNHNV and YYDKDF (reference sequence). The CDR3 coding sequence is TGTGCCACCAGCAGACCCGACAGGCCCTGGGACTATGGCTACACCTTC. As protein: CATSRPDRPWDYGYTF.

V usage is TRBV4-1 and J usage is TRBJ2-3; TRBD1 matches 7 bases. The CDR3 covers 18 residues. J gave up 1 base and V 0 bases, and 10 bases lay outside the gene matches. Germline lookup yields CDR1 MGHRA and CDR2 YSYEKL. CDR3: CASSQEFIGGSGTDTQYF. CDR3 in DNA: TGCGCCAGCAGCCAAGAGTTCATAGGGGGCTCGGGCACAGATACGCAGTATTTT.

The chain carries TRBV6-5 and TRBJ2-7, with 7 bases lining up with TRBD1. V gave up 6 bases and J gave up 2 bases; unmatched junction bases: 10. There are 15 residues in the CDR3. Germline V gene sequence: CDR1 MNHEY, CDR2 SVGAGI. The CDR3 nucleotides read TGTGCCAGCAGCGTACAGGGGCGGATTCCCTACGAGCAGTACTTC. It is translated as CASSVQGRIPYEQYF.

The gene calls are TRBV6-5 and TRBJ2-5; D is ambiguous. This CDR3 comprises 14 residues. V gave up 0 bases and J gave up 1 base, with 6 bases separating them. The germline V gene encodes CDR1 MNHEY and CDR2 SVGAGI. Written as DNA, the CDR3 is TGTGCCAGCAGTTACTCGGCCAGCCAAGAGACCCAGTACTTC. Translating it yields CASSYSASQETQYF.

The CDR3 reads CASSRGTGSGNTIYF. CDR3 bases: TGCGCCAGCAGCAGGGGGACAGGGTCTGGAAACACCATATATTTT. The rearrangement uses TRBV5-1 and TRBJ1-3; 9 positions agree with TRBD1. Trimming at V came to 4 bases and at J to 1 base, leaving 3 bases not matched to a gene. The germline V gene has CDR1 SGHRS and CDR2 YFSETQ. This CDR3 region has 15 residues.

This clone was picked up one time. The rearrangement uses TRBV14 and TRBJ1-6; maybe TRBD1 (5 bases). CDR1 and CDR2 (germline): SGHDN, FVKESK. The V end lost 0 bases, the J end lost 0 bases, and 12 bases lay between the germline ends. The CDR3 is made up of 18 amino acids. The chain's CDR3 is CASSQDLGGFSYNSPLHF. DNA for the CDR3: TGTGCCAGCAGCCAAGATTTGGGGGGGTTCTCCTATAATTCACCCCTCCACTTT.

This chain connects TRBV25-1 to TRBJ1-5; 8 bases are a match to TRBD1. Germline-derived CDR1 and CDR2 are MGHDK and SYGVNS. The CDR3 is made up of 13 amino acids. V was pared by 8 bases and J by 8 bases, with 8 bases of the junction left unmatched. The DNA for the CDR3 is TGTGCCAGCGGTCAGGGGGCCGATGAGCCCCAGCATTTT. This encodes CASGQGADEPQHF.

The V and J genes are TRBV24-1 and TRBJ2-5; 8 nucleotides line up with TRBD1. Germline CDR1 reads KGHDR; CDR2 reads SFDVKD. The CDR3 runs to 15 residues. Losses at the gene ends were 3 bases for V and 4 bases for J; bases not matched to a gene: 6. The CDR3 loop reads CATSDPGQGGETQYF. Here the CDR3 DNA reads TGTGCCACCAGTGATCCCGGACAGGGCGGAGAGACCCAGTACTTC.

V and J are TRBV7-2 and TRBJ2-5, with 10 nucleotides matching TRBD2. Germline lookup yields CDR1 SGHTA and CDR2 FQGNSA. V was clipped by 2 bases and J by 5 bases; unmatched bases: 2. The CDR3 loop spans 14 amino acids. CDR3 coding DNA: TGTGCCAGCAGCTTAATTAGCGGGAGGGAGACCCAGTACTTC. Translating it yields CASSLISGRETQYF.

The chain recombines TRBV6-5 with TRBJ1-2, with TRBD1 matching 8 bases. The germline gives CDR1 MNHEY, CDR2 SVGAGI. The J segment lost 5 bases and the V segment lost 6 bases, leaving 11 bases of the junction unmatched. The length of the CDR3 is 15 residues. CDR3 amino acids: CASSSPEDRVYGYTF. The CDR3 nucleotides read TGTGCCAGCAGCTCCCCCGAGGACAGGGTGTATGGCTACACCTTC.

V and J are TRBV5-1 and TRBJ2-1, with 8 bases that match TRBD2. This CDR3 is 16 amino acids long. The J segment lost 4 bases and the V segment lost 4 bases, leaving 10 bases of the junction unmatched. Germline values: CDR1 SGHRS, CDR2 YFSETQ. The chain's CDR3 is CASSEASGGGYNEQFF. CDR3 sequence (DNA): TGCGCCAGCAGCGAAGCCAGCGGGGGCGGATACAATGAGCAGTTCTTC.

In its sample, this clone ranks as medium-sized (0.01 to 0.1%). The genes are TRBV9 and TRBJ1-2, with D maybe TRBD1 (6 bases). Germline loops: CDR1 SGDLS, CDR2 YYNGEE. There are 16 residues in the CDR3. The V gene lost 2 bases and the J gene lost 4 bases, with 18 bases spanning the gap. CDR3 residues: CASSVRGQTGSYGYTF. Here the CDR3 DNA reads TGTGCCAGCAGCGTCCGGGGTCAGACAGGCAGCTATGGCTACACCTTC.

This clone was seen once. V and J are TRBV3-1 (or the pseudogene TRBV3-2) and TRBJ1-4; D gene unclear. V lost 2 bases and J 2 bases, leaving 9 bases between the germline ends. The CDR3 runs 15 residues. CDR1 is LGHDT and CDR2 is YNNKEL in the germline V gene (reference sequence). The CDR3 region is CASSQMAVTNEKLFF. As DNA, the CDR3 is TGTGCCAGCAGCCAAATGGCGGTCACTAATGAAAAACTGTTTTTT.

In nucleotides, the CDR3 is TGTGCCAGCTCTAATCCCCCCCATGGCTACACCTTC. Its protein is CASSNPPHGYTF. The genes are TRBV6-5 and TRBJ1-2; D is uncertain. The V end lost 8 bases, the J end lost 6 bases, and 13 bases lay between the germline ends. This CDR3 has 12 amino acids. CDR1 MNHEY and CDR2 SVGAGI come from the germline V gene.

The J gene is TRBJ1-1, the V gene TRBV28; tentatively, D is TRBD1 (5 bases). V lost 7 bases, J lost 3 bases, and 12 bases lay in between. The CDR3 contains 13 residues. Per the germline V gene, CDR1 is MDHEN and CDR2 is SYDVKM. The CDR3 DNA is TGTGCCAGCACCCTACAGGCGTACACTGAAGCTTTCTTT. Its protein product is CASTLQAYTEAFF.

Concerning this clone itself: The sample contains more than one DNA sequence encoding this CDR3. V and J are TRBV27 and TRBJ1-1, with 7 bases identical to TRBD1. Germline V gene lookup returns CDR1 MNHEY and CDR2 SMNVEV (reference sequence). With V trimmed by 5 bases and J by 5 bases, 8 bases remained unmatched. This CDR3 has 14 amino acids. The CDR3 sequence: CASSPRQGVTEAFF. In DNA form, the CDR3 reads TGTGCCAGCAGTCCCCGACAGGGTGTTACTGAAGCTTTCTTT.

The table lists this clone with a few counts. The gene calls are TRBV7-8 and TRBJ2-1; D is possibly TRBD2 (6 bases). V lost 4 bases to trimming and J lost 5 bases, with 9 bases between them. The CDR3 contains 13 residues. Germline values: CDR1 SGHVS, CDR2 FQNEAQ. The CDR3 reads CASSSTGDNEQFF. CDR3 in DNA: TGTGCCAGCAGCTCCACGGGGGACAATGAGCAGTTCTTC.